The clone carrying this T cell receptor beta chain is a singleton in its sample. Assay used: immunoSEQ multiplex PCR; TCRdb lists only in-frame clones, some missing. The sample holds 160,000 or so clones, around four fifths seen once. The CDR3 runs to 15 residues. CDR1 and CDR2 from the germline V gene are SQVTM and ANQGSEA. Trimming stripped 0 bases from V and 1 base from J, with 12 bases between. The data belong to a study of cytomegalovirus exposure and HLA in healthy donors. The chain recombines TRBV29-1 with TRBJ1-1; D is undetermined. This TCR was sampled from a man aged 25-45 years in good health and CMV-seropositive. The sample taken for sequencing was PBMCs. DNA for the CDR3: TGCAGCGTTGAAGATAGTTCCGCAGGGAACACTGAAGCTTTCTTT. Translated: CSVEDSSAGNTEAFF.